The following is a TCR beta chain sequence with its context. This clonotype turned up a few times. Its antigen specificity is not known. Per-base qualities were not stored, and no clone one base away is much larger. V is pared back by 4 bases and J by 4 bases, with 9 bases lying between the germline termini. Including the terminal cysteine and phenylalanine, the CDR3 comprises 13 residues. The read is trimmed to its CDR3 DNA, 39 bases read in frame from base 1. The germline V gene sets CDR1 to SGHRS and CDR2 to YFSETQ. The TCR beta CDR3 regions were amplified from the RNA transcripts. The TCR CDR3 was subjected to a first round of RT-PCR using the HTBI primer set and the Qiagen OneStep RT-PCR kit. Libraries were constructed in a second round of multiplex PCR, after which size selection and purification were performed. Paired-end sequencing of the libraries was performed with 100 bp reads on an Illumina HiSeq2000. The study's own analysis went as follows. SOAPnuke was used to process the raw data, throwing out any read that contained adapters or uncalled bases, had a mean Phred below 15, or lacked an exact constant-primer or identifier match. COPE v1.2.5 was used to merge the high-quality paired reads, and each unique nucleotide sequence was defined as a clonotype. MiTCR v1.1 was used to align clonotypes to the IMGT TRBV, TRBD and TRBJ reference segments. The analysis included only V-J combinations with a frequency above 0.0001, which together covered about 99% of the repertoires. The TCS score was defined as the ratio of F50 (clonal expansion) to E x V (chaos), calculated using BLOSUM62-based TCRdist between CDR3 peptides within each V-J. Welch's t-statistics and random forest reduced some 510 V-J features to under 15, which were used in a naive Bayes classifier (R e1071). TCRdb reprocessing: public reads trimmed at Q25 with fastp, clones called with MiXCR, in-frame beta chains kept. When rows share a CDR3 protein, they turn into one entry using the most common DNA and genes. TCRdb's processing, not the authors' own work, is the source of the V and J calls. In this sample the table shows around 400,000 distinct CDR3 sequences, about 25% of which occur a single time. In total, the top ten clones hold more than 60% of the sample.

Graves' hyperthyroidism was defined as stable when no progression to ophthalmopathy occurred over 18 months of follow-up. The hyperthyroidism patients were between 18 and 65 years old and newly diagnosed, with a disease duration of less than 2 months. Any patient with an uncontrolled infection, another autoimmune disease, pregnancy or lactation was excluded. Diagnoses were based on clinical symptoms, serum thyroxine and TRAb, thyroid ultrasound and orbital computed tomography. Ficoll-Paque density gradient centrifugation was used to isolate PBMCs from about 9 ml of fresh peripheral blood. Total RNA was extracted using Trizol reagent, and RNA quality was assessed on an Agilent 2100 Bioanalyzer. The data were obtained in a study of T cells in Graves' hyperthyroidism and ophthalmopathy (dated by TCRdb to about 2019). About the full investigation: Peripheral blood was collected at initial diagnosis, before any treatment. Prospective prediction of ophthalmopathy was tested in an independent validation cohort of 18 to 20 hyperthyroidism patients and 17 patients who later progressed to ophthalmopathy. To identify distinguishing TCR V-J signatures, a discovery cohort of 100 patients was used, comprising 40 to 45 with Graves' ophthalmopathy and approximately 57 with stable Graves' hyperthyroidism. For training and testing, the 110 or so patients in the discovery cohort were randomly divided in a 7:3 ratio. According to the paper, TCR Vbeta CDR3 sequencing was carried out on 120 to 150 peripheral blood samples, which came from approximately 43 ophthalmopathy, 75 to 80 hyperthyroidism and approximately 17 progressor patients. After sampling, hyperthyroidism patients received methimazole starting at 30 mg daily, and ophthalmopathy patients received high-dose intravenous methylprednisolone. The study also compared thyroid tissue and blood T-cell repertoires from about six Graves' hyperthyroidism patients.

General study outcomes and caveats: In validation, progression to ophthalmopathy was predicted by the model with 55% to 71% sensitivity and around 75% specificity, a median of approximately 7.1 months before onset. Sample size was not statistically predetermined, and investigators were not blinded to group allocation. In cross-validation, a model built on a 13 V-J signature told ophthalmopathy apart from stable hyperthyroidism with approximately 90% sensitivity and roughly 81% specificity, and in testing the same model reached 80%/75%. Blood samples also contained most of the expanded thyroid clonotypes (frequency above 0.001), which suggests that blood repertoires may reflect thyroid immune responses.

The rearrangement combines TRBV5-1 with TRBJ1-5, with a weak D call of TRBD1 (6 bases match). The source is a man over 45 with Graves' hyperthyroidism. Specimen: blood. CDR3 sequence: CASSPGENQPQHF. The nucleotides read TGCGCCAGCAGCCCAGGGGAAAATCAGCCCCAGCATTTT.